Listed below are T cell receptor beta chains from one sample, sequenced in a study of radiation and T cells in renal cell carcinoma. Method: immunoSEQ multiplex PCR; TCRdb's copy keeps in-frame clones and lacks some. Among roughly 140,000 clones listed, about nine tenths were seen once. The sample here was blood, taken from a patient whose treatment included radiotherapy and nephrectomy. These receptors all come from a woman in her fifties or sixties with renal cell carcinoma. Both conserved end residues are part of each CDR3. The D gene is left open where the match is weak. Part of the rows lack a size; the others show once, few, many or a class for expanded clones.

abundance | j_gene | d_gene | v_gene | CDR3aa | CDR3nt
- | TRBJ1-2 | - | TRBV9 | CASSVEQGGYGYTF | TGTGCCAGCAGCGTAGAACAGGGTGGCTATGGCTACACCTTC
- | TRBJ1-6 | TRBD1 | TRBV5-5 | CASSKSGTVNSPLHF | TGTGCCAGCAGCAAGTCCGGGACAGTTAATTCACCCCTCCACTTT
- | TRBJ1-6 | - | TRBV5-1 | CASSLGPGETVNSPLHF | TGCGCCAGCAGCTTGGGGCCAGGGGAAACGGTTAATTCACCCCTCCACTTT
- | TRBJ1-2 | TRBD1 | TRBV7-2 | CASSLGQDYGYTF | TGTGCCAGCAGTTTGGGACAGGACTATGGCTACACCTTC
- | TRBJ2-1 | TRBD2 | TRBV11-3 | CASSSSGGLYNEQFF | TGTGCCAGCAGCTCTAGCGGGGGACTCTACAATGAGCAGTTCTTC
- | TRBJ1-2 | TRBD1 | TRBV11-1 | CASSYRDSANYGYTF | TGTGCCAGCAGCTACCGGGACAGCGCTAACTATGGCTACACCTTC
- | TRBJ2-3 | - | TRBV9 | CASSARETDTQYF | TGTGCCAGCAGCGCGAGGGAGACAGATACGCAGTATTTT
- | TRBJ2-5 | - | TRBV5-1 | CASSFVSSEETQYF | TGCGCCAGCAGCTTTGTGTCTAGCGAGGAGACCCAGTACTTC
- | TRBJ1-1 | - | TRBV4-3 | CASSLRVGGGPLMNTEAFF | TGCGCCAGCAGCCTTCGCGTCGGGGGAGGGCCCCTCATGAACACTGAAGCTTTCTTT
- | TRBJ2-7 | TRBD2 | TRBV6-1 | CASSEGSGGVYEQYF | TGTGCCAGCAGTGAAGGGAGCGGGGGGGTCTACGAGCAGTACTTC
- | TRBJ1-6 | TRBD1 | TRBV19 | CASSAPGQGDSPLHF | TGTGCCAGTAGTGCCCCGGGACAGGGGGATTCACCCCTCCACTTT
- | TRBJ2-2 | - | TRBV10-3 | CAISEFGSLGTGELFF | TGTGCCATCAGTGAGTTCGGGTCACTGGGCACCGGGGAGCTGTTTTTT
once | TRBJ2-7 | - | TRBV7-9 | CASSPNLAYEQYF | TGTGCCAGCAGCCCCAACCTAGCTTACGAGCAGTACTTC
- | TRBJ2-7 | - | TRBV19 | CASSGTQYEQYF | TGTGCCAGTAGTGGAACGCAATACGAGCAGTACTTC
- | TRBJ1-1 | - | TRBV2 | CASSLNTEAFF | TGTGCCAGCAGTCTGAACACTGAAGCTTTCTTT
- | TRBJ1-5 | - | TRBV18 | CASSPAGVESQPQHF | TGTGCCAGCTCACCAGCAGGGGTAGAAAGTCAGCCCCAGCATTTT
- | TRBJ1-2 | - | TRBV29-1 | CSVVRGYHGYTF | TGCAGCGTTGTAAGGGGATACCATGGCTACACCTTC